This TCR beta chain appears in the sequencing data of a study of blood T cell repertoires in COVID-19. Germline CDR1 and CDR2: SGDLS and YYNGEE. The CDR3 extends over 18 amino acids. V lost 0 bases, J lost 0 bases, and 8 bases stayed unmatched. Generated by immunoSEQ multiplex PCR, the TCRdb table keeps only in-frame clones and is missing some. This table holds more than 300,000 clones, about 88% found once. What was sequenced was peripheral blood. This receptor was obtained from a woman aged 65 to 85 with COVID-19, enrolled during active disease. The V and J genes are TRBV9 and TRBJ1-3; 8 bases are a match to TRBD1. The CDR3 loop reads CASSVDIGDRTSGNTIYF. The CDR3 DNA reads TGTGCCAGCAGCGTAGATATAGGGGACAGGACCTCTGGAAACACCATATATTTT.